This T cell receptor beta chain was identified during a study of OX40 agonist ivuxolimab in advanced cancers. Study results and limitations: Still undetermined is the antigen specificity of the expanded peripheral T cells.

Repertoires were generated with immunoSEQ multiplex PCR, while TCRdb's copy carries only in-frame clones and drops some. The repertoire includes about 46,000 clones, over 75% of them detected once, and about 1.7% sits in the top ten. Trimming cost V 4 bases and J 2 bases; bases outside gene matches: 4. Germline V gene lookup returns CDR1 SGHTS and CDR2 YDEGEE. The CDR3 runs 15 residues. Worth noting for this clone: The target antigen is unknown.

The receptor was isolated from an adult with an advanced solid tumor such as melanoma, head and neck, liver or kidney cancer. The V gene is TRBV5-8, the J gene TRBJ1-2, with TRBD1 matching 11 bases. Specimen: CD4+ or CD8+ T cells sorted from blood, collected in a trial of the OX40 agonist ivuxolimab. The DNA of the CDR3 is TGTGCCAGCAGCCCTCGGACAGGGGGCAACTATGGCTACACCTTC. Translation: CASSPRTGGNYGYTF.